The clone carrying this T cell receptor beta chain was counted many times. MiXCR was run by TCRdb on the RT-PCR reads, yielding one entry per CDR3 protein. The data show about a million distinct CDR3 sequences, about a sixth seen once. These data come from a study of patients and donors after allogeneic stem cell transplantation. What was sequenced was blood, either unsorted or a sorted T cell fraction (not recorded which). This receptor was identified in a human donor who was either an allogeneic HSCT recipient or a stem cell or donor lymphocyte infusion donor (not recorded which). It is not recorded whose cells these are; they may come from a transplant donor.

The CDR3 DNA reads as TGTGCCAGCAGTGAATTTCCCAGTGTCGGCTACACCTTC. Its translation is CASSEFPSVGYTF. V is TRBV25-1 and J is TRBJ1-2; D unresolved. Germline V lookup: CDR1 MGHDK, CDR2 SYGVNS. Between the trimmed V and J ends, which lost 1 base and 8 bases, there was a span of 11 bases. This CDR3 has 13 amino acids.